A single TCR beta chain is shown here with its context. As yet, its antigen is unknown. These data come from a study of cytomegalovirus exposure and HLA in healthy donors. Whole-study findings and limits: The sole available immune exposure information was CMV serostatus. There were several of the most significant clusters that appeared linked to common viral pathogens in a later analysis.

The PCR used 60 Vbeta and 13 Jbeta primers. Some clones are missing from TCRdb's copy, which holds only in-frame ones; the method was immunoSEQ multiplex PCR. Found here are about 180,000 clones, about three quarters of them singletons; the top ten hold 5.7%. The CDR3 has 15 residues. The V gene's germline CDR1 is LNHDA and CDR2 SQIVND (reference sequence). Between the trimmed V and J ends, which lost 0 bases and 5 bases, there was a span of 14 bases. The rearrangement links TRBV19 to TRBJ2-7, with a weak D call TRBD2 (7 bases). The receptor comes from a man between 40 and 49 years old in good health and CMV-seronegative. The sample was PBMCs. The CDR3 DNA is TGTGCCAGTAGTATAGAGCCGGGGGGCCACAACGAGCAGTACTTC. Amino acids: CASSIEPGGHNEQYF.